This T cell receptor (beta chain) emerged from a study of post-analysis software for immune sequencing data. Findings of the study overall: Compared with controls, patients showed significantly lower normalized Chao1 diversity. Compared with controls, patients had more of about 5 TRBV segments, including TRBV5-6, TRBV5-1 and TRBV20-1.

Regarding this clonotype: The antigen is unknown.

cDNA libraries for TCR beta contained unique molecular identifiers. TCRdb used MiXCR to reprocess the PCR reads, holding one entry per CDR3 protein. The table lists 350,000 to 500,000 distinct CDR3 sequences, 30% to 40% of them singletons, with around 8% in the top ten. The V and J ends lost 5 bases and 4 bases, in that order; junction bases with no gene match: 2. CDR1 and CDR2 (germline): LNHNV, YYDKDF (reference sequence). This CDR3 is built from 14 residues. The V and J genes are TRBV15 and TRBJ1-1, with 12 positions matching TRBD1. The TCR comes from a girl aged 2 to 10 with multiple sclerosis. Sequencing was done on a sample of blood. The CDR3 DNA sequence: TGTGCCACCAGCTGGGGACAGGGGGCCACTGAAGCTTTCTTT. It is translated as CATSWGQGATEAFF.